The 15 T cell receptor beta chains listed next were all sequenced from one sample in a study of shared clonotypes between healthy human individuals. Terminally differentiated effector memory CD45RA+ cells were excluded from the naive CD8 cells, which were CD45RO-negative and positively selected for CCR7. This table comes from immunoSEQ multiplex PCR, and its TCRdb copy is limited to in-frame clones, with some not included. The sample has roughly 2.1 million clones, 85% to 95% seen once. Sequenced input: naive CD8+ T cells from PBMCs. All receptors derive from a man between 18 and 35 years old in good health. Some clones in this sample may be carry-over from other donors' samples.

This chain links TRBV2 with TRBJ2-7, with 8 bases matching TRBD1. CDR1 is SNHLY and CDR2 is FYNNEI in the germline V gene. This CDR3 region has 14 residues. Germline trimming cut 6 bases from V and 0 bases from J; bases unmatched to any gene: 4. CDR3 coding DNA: TGTGCCAGCAGATGGACAGGGAGCTCCTACGAGCAGTACTTC. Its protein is CASRWTGSSYEQYF.

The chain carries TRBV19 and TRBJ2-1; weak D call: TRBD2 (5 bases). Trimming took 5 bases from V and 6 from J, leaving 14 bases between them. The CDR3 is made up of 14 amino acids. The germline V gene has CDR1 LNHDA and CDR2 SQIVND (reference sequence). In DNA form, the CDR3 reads TGTGCCAGTAGTGGGAGTCGGTGGGGCAATGAGCAGTTCTTC. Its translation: CASSGSRWGNEQFF.

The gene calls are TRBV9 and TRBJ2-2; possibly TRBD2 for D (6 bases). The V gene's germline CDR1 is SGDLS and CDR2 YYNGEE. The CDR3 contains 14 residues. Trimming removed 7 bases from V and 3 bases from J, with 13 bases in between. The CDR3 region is CASRQGGDTGELFF. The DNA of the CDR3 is TGTGCCAGCCGTCAAGGAGGGGACACCGGGGAGCTGTTTTTT.

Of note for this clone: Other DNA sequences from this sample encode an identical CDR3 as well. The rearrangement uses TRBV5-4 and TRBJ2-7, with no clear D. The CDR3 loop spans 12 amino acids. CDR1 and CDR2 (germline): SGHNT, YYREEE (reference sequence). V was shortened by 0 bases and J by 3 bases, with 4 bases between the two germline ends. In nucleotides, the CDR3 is TGTGCCAGCAGCTTGGCCAGCTACGAGCAGTACTTC. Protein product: CASSLASYEQYF.

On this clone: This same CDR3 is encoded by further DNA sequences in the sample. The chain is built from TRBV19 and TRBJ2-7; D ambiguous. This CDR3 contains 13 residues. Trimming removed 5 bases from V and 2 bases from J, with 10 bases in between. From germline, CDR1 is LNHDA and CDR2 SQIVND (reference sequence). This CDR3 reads CASSPGLPYEQYF. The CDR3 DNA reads TGTGCCAGTAGTCCCGGGCTTCCCTACGAGCAGTACTTC.

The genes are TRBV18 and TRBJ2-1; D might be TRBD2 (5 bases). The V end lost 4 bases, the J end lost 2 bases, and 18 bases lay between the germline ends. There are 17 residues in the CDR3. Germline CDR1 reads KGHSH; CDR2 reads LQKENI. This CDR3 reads CASSHSPLPRAYNEQFF. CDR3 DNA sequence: TGTGCCAGCTCACATTCCCCTTTACCGAGGGCCTACAATGAGCAGTTCTTC. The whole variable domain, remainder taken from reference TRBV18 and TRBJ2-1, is NAGVMQNPRHLVRRRGQEARLRCSPMKGHSHVYWYRQLPEEGLKFMVYLQKENIIDESGMPKERFSAEFPKEGPSILRIQQVVRGDSAAYFCASSHSPLPRAYNEQFFGPGTRLTVL.

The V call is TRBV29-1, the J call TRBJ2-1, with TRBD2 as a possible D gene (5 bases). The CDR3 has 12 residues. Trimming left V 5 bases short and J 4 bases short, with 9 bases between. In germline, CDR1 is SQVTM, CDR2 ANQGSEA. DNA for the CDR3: TGCAGCGTTCTCCGGGAATACAATGAGCAGTTCTTC. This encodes CSVLREYNEQFF.

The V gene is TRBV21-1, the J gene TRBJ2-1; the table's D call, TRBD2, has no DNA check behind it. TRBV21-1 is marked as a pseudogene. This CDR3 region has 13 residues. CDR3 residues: CASSKVASNEQFF. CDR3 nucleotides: TGTGCCAGCAGCAAGGTGGCTAGCAATGAGCAGTTCTTC.

The CDR3 bases are TGTGCCAGCAGACAAGACAGAACCTCTGGAAACACCATATATTTT. It specifies CASRQDRTSGNTIYF. The rearrangement joins TRBV28 to TRBJ1-3; D might be TRBD1 (5 bases). From germline, CDR1 is MDHEN and CDR2 SYDVKM. V was clipped by 6 bases and J by 0 bases, with 12 bases between them. There are 15 residues in the CDR3.

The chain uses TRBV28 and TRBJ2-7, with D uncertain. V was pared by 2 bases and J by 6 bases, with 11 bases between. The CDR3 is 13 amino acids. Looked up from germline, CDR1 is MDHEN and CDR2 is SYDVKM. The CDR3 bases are TGTGCCAGCAGTTTAAATCGGGTTGGCGAGCAGTACTTC. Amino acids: CASSLNRVGEQYF.

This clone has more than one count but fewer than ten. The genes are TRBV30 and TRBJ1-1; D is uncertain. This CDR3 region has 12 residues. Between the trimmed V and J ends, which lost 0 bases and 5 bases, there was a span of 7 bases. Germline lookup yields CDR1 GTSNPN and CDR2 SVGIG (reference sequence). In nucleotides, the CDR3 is TGTGCCTGGAGTGTAATTCGGACTGAAGCTTTCTTT. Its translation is CAWSVIRTEAFF.

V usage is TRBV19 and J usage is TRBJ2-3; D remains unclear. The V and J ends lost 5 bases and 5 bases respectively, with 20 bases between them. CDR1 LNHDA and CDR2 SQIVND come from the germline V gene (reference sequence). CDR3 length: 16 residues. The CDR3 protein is CASSPTMRPWGDTQYF. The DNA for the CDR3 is TGTGCCAGTAGTCCTACTATGAGGCCTTGGGGAGATACGCAGTATTTT.

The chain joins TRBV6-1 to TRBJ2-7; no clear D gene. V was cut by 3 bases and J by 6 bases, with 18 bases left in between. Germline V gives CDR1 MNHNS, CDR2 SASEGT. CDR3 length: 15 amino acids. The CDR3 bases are TGTGCCAGCAGTGAGCGCGGCAATTTATCGGGCGAGCAGTACTTC. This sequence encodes CASSERGNLSGEQYF.

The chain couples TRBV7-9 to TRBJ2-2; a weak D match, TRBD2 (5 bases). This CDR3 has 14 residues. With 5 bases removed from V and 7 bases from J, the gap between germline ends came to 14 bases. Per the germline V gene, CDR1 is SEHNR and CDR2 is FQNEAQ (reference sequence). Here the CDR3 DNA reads TGTGCCAGCAGCCCGCCCTCGAGGGACGGGGAGCTGTTTTTT. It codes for CASSPPSRDGELFF.

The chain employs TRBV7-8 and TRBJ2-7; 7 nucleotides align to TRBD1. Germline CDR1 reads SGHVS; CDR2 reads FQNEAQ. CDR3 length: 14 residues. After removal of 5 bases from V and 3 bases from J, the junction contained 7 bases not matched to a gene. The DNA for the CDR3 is TGTGCCAGCAGCCAGACTTGGGACAGCTACGAGCAGTACTTC. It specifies CASSQTWDSYEQYF.